One sample yielded the 21 T cell receptor beta chains listed below, sequenced in a study of T cell responses to AZD1222 COVID-19 vaccine. Some clones are missing from TCRdb's copy, which holds only in-frame ones; the method was immunoSEQ multiplex PCR. The data contain 79,000 or so clones, about three quarters of them singletons. Sequenced here: peripheral blood, sampled 28 days after the second dose of the MenACWY control vaccine. These receptor sequences come from an adult who received the MenACWY meningococcal vaccine as a control.

J is TRBJ1-2 and V is TRBV7-2, with 8 positions matching TRBD1. This CDR3 is built from 15 residues. V trimming: 1 base; J trimming: 7 bases; junction bases outside the gene matches: 8. Per the germline V gene, CDR1 is SGHTA and CDR2 is FQGNSA. CDR3 sequence reads: CASSLGPDRGGGYTF. The DNA of the CDR3 is TGTGCCAGCAGCTTAGGGCCAGACAGGGGAGGTGGCTACACCTTC.

The chain links TRBV6-5 to TRBJ2-5; a weak D match, TRBD1 (6 bases). The V gene lost 6 bases and the J gene lost 7 bases, with 21 bases spanning the gap. CDR1 is MNHEY and CDR2 is SVGAGI in the germline V gene. This CDR3 is built from 15 residues. The CDR3 DNA is TGTGCCAGCAGATTACAGGGTGGGGGTATGGGGACCCAGTACTTC. Amino acid sequence: CASRLQGGGMGTQYF.

V gene TRBV5-5 combines with J gene TRBJ1-6; D is perhaps TRBD1 (5 bases). Deletions cut 4 bases from V and 10 bases from J, with 12 bases between. From germline, CDR1 is SGHKS and CDR2 YYEKEE (reference sequence). This CDR3 has 13 residues. The CDR3 DNA is TGTGCCAGCAGCCGGGCGGGGGGATCACCCCTCCACTTT. This codes for CASSRAGGSPLHF.

This chain uses TRBV5-6 with TRBJ1-6; 8 bases agree with TRBD1. Germline V CDR1 and CDR2: SGHDT, YYEEEE. The CDR3 has 16 amino acids. V gave up 2 bases and J gave up 7 bases; unmatched junction bases: 8. This CDR3 is CASSLKSGTGNSPLHF. Written as DNA, the CDR3 is TGTGCCAGCAGCTTAAAATCCGGGACAGGAAATTCACCCCTCCACTTT.

The V and J genes are TRBV20-1 and TRBJ2-1; D may be TRBD2 (6 bases). Trimming left V 6 bases short and J 13 bases short, with 16 bases between. The germline CDR1 and CDR2 sequences are DFQATT and SNEGSKA (reference sequence). The CDR3 totals 11 residues. CDR3 nucleotides: TGCAGTGCGACCAACTCTAGCGACCAGTTCTTC. Its translation is CSATNSSDQFF.

The CDR3 bases are TGTGCCAGCTCACCCACAGGGGCGCGGACCGGGGAGCTGTTTTTT. Translating gives CASSPTGARTGELFF. This sequence joins TRBV18 and TRBJ2-2, with TRBD1 matching over 7 bases. The CDR3 runs 15 residues. After removal of 3 bases from V and 5 bases from J, the junction contained 6 bases not matched to a gene. Germline CDR1 is KGHSH and CDR2 is LQKENI.

The chain uses TRBV4-2 and TRBJ2-7; the match to TRBD2 covers 8 bases. The CDR3 contains 14 residues. Germline loops: CDR1 LGHNA, CDR2 YNFKEQ. V trimming: 4 bases; J trimming: 6 bases; junction bases outside the gene matches: 8. The CDR3: CASSLRSGRSEQYF. As DNA, the CDR3 is TGTGCCAGCAGCCTAAGGAGCGGGAGAAGCGAGCAGTACTTC.

V is TRBV19 and J is TRBJ1-2; D is perhaps TRBD1 (6 bases). The CDR3 is 17 amino acids. V lost 2 bases and J lost 6, with 22 bases in between. CDR1 LNHDA and CDR2 SQIVND come from the germline V gene (reference sequence). DNA of the CDR3: TGTGCCAGTAGTATACCCGACAGGAGGGCTGGAGCGGATGGCTACACCTTC. This sequence encodes CASSIPDRRAGADGYTF.

The chain is built from TRBV19 and TRBJ1-3; D is unclear. V lost 7 bases, J lost 3 bases, and 16 bases lay in between. This CDR3 has 15 residues. CDR1 is LNHDA, CDR2 SQIVND, per germline (reference sequence). CDR3 region: CASISDSRLGNTIYF. DNA for the CDR3: TGTGCCAGTATCTCGGACTCCCGGCTTGGAAACACCATATATTTT.

This chain connects TRBV6-5 to TRBJ1-2, with 7 bases that match TRBD1. Losses at the gene ends were 4 bases for V and 9 bases for J; bases not matched to a gene: 5. CDR3 length: 12 amino acids. Germline assignment: CDR1 MNHEY and CDR2 SVGAGI. CDR3 in DNA: TGTGCCAGCAGTTGGGGGGGACAGAGCTACACCTTC. Amino acid sequence: CASSWGGQSYTF.

The chain is built from TRBV5-1 and TRBJ2-1, with TRBD2 matching 7 bases. CDR3 length equals 14 residues. V lost 3 bases, J lost 7 bases, and 7 bases stayed unmatched. CDR1 is SGHRS and CDR2 is YFSETQ in the germline V gene. The CDR3 here is CASSWGTTGNEQFF. The CDR3 nucleotides read TGCGCCAGCAGCTGGGGGACTACTGGGAATGAGCAGTTCTTC.

The genes are TRBV9 and TRBJ2-3, with 7 bases identical to TRBD1. The CDR3 is 16 amino acids. The V segment lost 0 bases and the J segment 1 base; nucleotides outside the gene matches: 5. In germline, CDR1 is SGDLS, CDR2 YYNGEE. This CDR3 reads CASSVGRGPGTDTQYF. The DNA for the CDR3 is TGTGCCAGCAGCGTAGGAAGGGGGCCGGGCACAGATACGCAGTATTTT.

The sample holds one count of this clone. The chain combines TRBV19 with TRBJ2-7; 10 bases line up with TRBD2. The junction had 1 base not matched to a gene; V was cut back by 5 bases and J by 0 bases. Germline V gene lookup returns CDR1 LNHDA and CDR2 SQIVND (reference sequence). This CDR3 is built from 14 residues. CDR3 residues: CASSLAGVSYEQYF. The CDR3 region has the DNA TGTGCCAGTAGTCTAGCGGGAGTCTCCTACGAGCAGTACTTC.

Written as DNA, the CDR3 is TGTGCCAGCAGCTTGTCTAGCGGGAGTTTCGAGCAGTACTTC. Translating it yields CASSLSSGSFEQYF. This chain links TRBV5-4 with TRBJ2-7; 10 nucleotides match TRBD2. Trimming took 1 base from V and 6 from J; bases not matched to a gene: 4. CDR1 is SGHNT and CDR2 is YYREEE in the germline V gene (reference sequence). The CDR3 is 14 residues long.

The table lists this clone with a count of one. The V call is TRBV5-6, the J call TRBJ2-4; a weak D match, TRBD1 (6 bases). Germline V gene data show CDR1 as SGHDT and CDR2 as YYEEEE. V lost 2 bases to trimming and J lost 1 base, with 10 bases between them. CDR3 length: 15 amino acids. The CDR3 nucleotides read TGTGCCAGCAGCTTCTCAGGGGAGGCCAAAAACATTCAGTACTTC. It is translated as CASSFSGEAKNIQYF.

V is TRBV6-5 and J is TRBJ1-5; D ambiguous. The ends were cut back, 0 bases at V and 4 bases at J, with 7 bases in the middle. The CDR3 has 14 amino acids. The germline CDR1 and CDR2 sequences are MNHEY and SVGAGI. Here the CDR3 reads CASSYSASNQPQHF. Here the CDR3 DNA reads TGTGCCAGCAGTTACTCGGCGTCTAATCAGCCCCAGCATTTT.

V usage is TRBV12-3 or TRBV12-4 and J usage is TRBJ1-2; D is unclear. The CDR3 consists of 12 residues. V gave up 1 base and J gave up 8 bases, with 8 bases separating them. CDR3 in amino acids: CASSLEVSGYTF. The CDR3 DNA reads TGTGCCAGCAGTTTAGAGGTATCCGGCTACACCTTC.

Written as DNA, the CDR3 is TGTGCCAGCAGTTTTACAGGGTACACCGGGGAGCTGTTTTTT. As protein: CASSFTGYTGELFF. The gene calls are TRBV27 and TRBJ2-2; possibly TRBD1 for D (6 bases). V was cut by 3 bases and J by 3 bases, with 8 bases left in between. The CDR3 is made up of 14 amino acids. CDR1 and CDR2 from the germline V gene are MNHEY and SMNVEV (reference sequence).

This chain connects TRBV7-2 to TRBJ1-3, with D unresolved. Germline V gives CDR1 SGHTA, CDR2 FQGNSA. This CDR3 contains 15 residues. Trimming took off 4 bases at V and 2 bases at J, with 12 bases between the two ends. CDR3 sequence reads: CASSWRRDPGNTIYF. The CDR3 bases are TGTGCCAGCAGCTGGCGACGTGACCCTGGAAACACCATATATTTT.

This clone was detected once. The V call is TRBV6-5, the J call TRBJ1-2; no clear D. The CDR3 is 12 residues long. Germline assignment: CDR1 MNHEY and CDR2 SVGAGI. The CDR3 sequence is CSTGSGPYGYTF. In DNA form, the CDR3 reads TGTTCGACCGGGTCAGGCCCCTATGGCTACACCTTC.

The chain has TRBV7-9 and TRBJ2-3, with D maybe TRBD1 (5 bases). The CDR3 totals 15 residues. V lost 5 bases and J lost 2, with 14 bases in between. Germline loops: CDR1 SEHNR, CDR2 FQNEAQ (reference sequence). The CDR3 DNA reads TGTGCCAGCAGCAAGCAGGTAGGGGCCACAGATACGCAGTATTTT. Protein sequence: CASSKQVGATDTQYF.